These T cell receptor beta chains were read from a single sample in a study of CD8+ T cells in alopecia areata. Profiling relied on immunoSEQ multiplex PCR, and the TCRdb table lists in-frame clones only, not all of them. This table holds more than 85,000 clones, 60% to 75% found once. The source was CD8+ T cells sorted from blood, collected at week 4, from a patient treated with tofacitinib. These receptors were taken from a human donor with alopecia areata. Each CDR3 is given without its conserved first and last residue. Each record gives: V gene, clone size, J gene, CDR3 protein. Some rows have no size entry. The others give once, few or many, or a class for an expanded clone.

TRBV4-3	-	TRBJ2-3	ASSQEVAGGTMITQY
TRBV5-1	-	TRBJ2-7	ASSLEAASRDEQH
TRBV5-1	-	TRBJ2-7	ASSLEGSSYEQY
TRBV18	-	TRBJ1-3	ASSEDRSSSGNTIY
TRBV7-6	-	TRBJ1-1	ASSHGGDTEAF
TRBV7-9	few	TRBJ2-7	ASSGTSGEQY
TRBV9	-	TRBJ2-1	ASSVRGAEQF
TRBV7-9	few	TRBJ1-2	ASSLQQGWYGYT
TRBV5-1	-	TRBJ2-3	ASSLAAGGQTDTQY
TRBV5-4	-	TRBJ2-3	ASSFRTASDTQY
TRBV27	-	TRBJ1-2	ASSAGGYLKYGYT
TRBV11-2	-	TRBJ2-1	ASSLVSSSEQF
TRBV5-6	few	TRBJ2-7	ASSDAAYEQY
TRBV7-2	few	TRBJ2-1	ASSSSGNEQF
TRBV29-1	few	TRBJ2-7	SVTGDNYEQY
TRBV7-9	-	TRBJ1-2	ASSLNGYT
TRBV27	-	TRBJ2-7	ASSLGQHYEQY
TRBV7-9	-	TRBJ2-5	ASSLGPQGWTETQY
TRBV30	-	TRBJ2-7	AWTEGPSYEQY
TRBV7-2	many	TRBJ2-5	ASSLGGGAQETQY
TRBV11-2	-	TRBJ1-2	ASTSLGTNYGYT
TRBV27	-	TRBJ2-5	ASSLSRGQETQY
TRBV2	-	TRBJ2-3	ASSAIDWLSTDTQY
TRBV5-4	-	TRBJ2-7	ASSSEGYEQY
TRBV25-1	few	TRBJ2-3	ASTPTSADTQY
TRBV29-1	-	TRBJ2-7	SVRRYLGGSSYEQY
TRBV5-6	few	TRBJ1-1	ASSFWGMNTEAF
TRBV29-1	few	TRBJ2-2	SVEEGTRGSYGELF
TRBV6-5	-	TRBJ2-2	ASSYTGTPPGELF
TRBV9	-	TRBJ2-5	ASRRDSSQETQY
TRBV29-1	few	TRBJ2-5	SVEWVRTGGETQY
TRBV9	-	TRBJ1-2	ASSPPGGVGYGYT
TRBV2	few	TRBJ2-7	ASSEAVPVNYEQY
TRBV15	-	TRBJ1-1	ATSRLTGLTEAF
TRBV5-1	-	TRBJ1-1	ASSVSRGNTEAF
TRBV29-1	-	TRBJ2-3	SVDVNGRRTDTQY
TRBV29-1	-	-	SVKGGVLPYEQY
TRBV7-9	-	TRBJ2-3	ASSFKRDGTTDTQY
TRBV5-4	few	TRBJ2-3	ASSLTGLSTDTQY
TRBV27	-	TRBJ2-5	ASSRLAGGETQY
TRBV29-1	-	TRBJ2-6	SVVTDGTSGANVLT
TRBV4-1	-	TRBJ1-1	ASSQTPTGAYTEAF
TRBV27	-	TRBJ2-1	ASSPLAGATYNEQF
TRBV5-1	-	TRBJ2-2	ASSGLTNTGELF
TRBV28	-	TRBJ1-1	ASSGPRDTEAF
TRBV29-1	-	TRBJ2-5	SVGVGQGVETQY
TRBV7-9	-	TRBJ1-2	ASSFLQGVVDYGYT